This T cell receptor beta chain was sequenced in a study of blood T cell repertoires in COVID-19. Study-level background: In each case, the material was cDNA or gDNA derived from T cells, B-cell-depleted T cells, or PBMCs.

Here immunoSEQ multiplex PCR was the method, and the copy in TCRdb shows in-frame clones only, minus some. The sample includes some 260,000 clones, 88% of them seen just once. Germline V gene lookup returns CDR1 MNHEY and CDR2 SMNVEV (reference sequence). V dropped 6 bases and J dropped 5; count of bases not matched to a gene: 13. The CDR3 sequence is 17 residues long. The TCR was taken from a woman in her thirties or forties who had recovered from COVID-19. The J gene is TRBJ1-5, the V gene TRBV27; 10 nucleotides agree with TRBD1. Source material: peripheral blood. CDR3 protein: CASSLGPGQGTHQPQHF. CDR3 coding DNA: TGTGCCAGCAGCCTGGGACCGGGACAGGGGACCCATCAGCCCCAGCATTTT.